This entry features one T cell receptor beta chain sequence. Antigen: not known. The data stem from a study of early T cells in non-severe SARS-CoV-2 infection. Findings and caveats of the study: Reliance on VDJdb matching favored anti-spike CD8 responses; private and CD4 specificities were missed.

In the library, individual cDNA molecules carried attached unique molecular identifiers. TCRdb independently ran MiXCR on the 5' RACE reads; one entry per CDR3 protein. The profile shows approximately 83,000 distinct CDR3 sequences, more than 13% of them singletons. The CDR3 spans 12 residues. Germline V gene data show CDR1 as MNHEY and CDR2 as SMNVEV (reference sequence). With 6 bases removed from V and 6 bases from J, the gap between germline ends came to 12 bases. The sequenced sample consisted of whole blood. The clonotype was recovered from an adult who was a healthcare worker with PCR-confirmed SARS-CoV-2 infection or an uninfected control (not recorded which). The V gene is TRBV27, the J gene TRBJ2-7; the D is unclear. The CDR3, as DNA: TGTGCCAGCAGCCCCGGGTCCCCCGAGCAGTACTTC. Its protein is CASSPGSPEQYF.